The clone carrying this T cell receptor (beta chain) showed up just once. The sample is drawn from a study of T cell responses to AZD1222 COVID-19 vaccine. This CDR3 contains 15 residues. In germline, CDR1 is MNHEY, CDR2 SMNVEV (reference sequence). J gave up 5 bases and V 2 bases, and 7 bases lay outside the gene matches. Assay: immunoSEQ multiplex PCR; the TCRdb copy retains only in-frame clones and omits some. The data hold approximately 180,000 clones, with about 86% observed a single time. This sample comprised peripheral blood, obtained on day 0 of AZD1222 vaccination. This receptor was identified in an adult in good health. The chain uses TRBV27 and TRBJ2-7, with 9 nucleotides matching TRBD1. CDR3 protein: CASSLSGTGWDEQYF. CDR3 sequence (DNA): TGTGCCAGCAGTTTAAGCGGGACAGGGTGGGACGAGCAGTACTTC.